This entry lists 26 T cell receptor beta chains sequenced from one sample in a study of blood T cell repertoires in COVID-19. The repertoire was sequenced with immunoSEQ multiplex PCR; TCRdb's copy has only in-frame clones and lacks some. The sample records about 250,000 clones, roughly 88% being singletons. The specimen was peripheral blood. The receptors derive from a woman older than 75 with COVID-19, enrolled during active disease.

The chain combines TRBV9 with TRBJ2-3; 11 bases map to TRBD2. The CDR3 spans 15 residues. CDR1 is SGDLS, CDR2 YYNGEE, per germline. J was trimmed by 5 bases and V by 2 bases; bases with no gene match: 4. For the CDR3, the DNA is TGTGCCAGCAGCGTCCTAGCGGGGGGAGGAGATACGCAGTATTTT. Its translation: CASSVLAGGGDTQYF.

Worth noting for this clone: This same CDR3 is encoded by further DNA sequences in the sample. This chain joins TRBV5-1 and TRBJ2-2; D unresolved. There are 15 residues in the CDR3. Trimming removed 2 bases from V and 2 bases from J, with 10 bases in between. Germline assignment: CDR1 SGHRS and CDR2 YFSETQ. The CDR3 DNA reads TGCGCCAGCAGCTTAGAACAGTCAAACACCGGGGAGCTGTTTTTT. Amino acids: CASSLEQSNTGELFF.

The chain carries TRBV6-5 and TRBJ1-5; no definite D call. Germline V gene sequence: CDR1 MNHEY, CDR2 SVGAGI. Trimming pared 6 bases from V and 7 bases from J, leaving 10 bases between. The CDR3 is 12 residues long. As DNA, the CDR3 is TGTGCCAGCAGCCAGGCCGAGCAGCCCCAGCATTTT. It codes for CASSQAEQPQHF.

The rearrangement uses TRBV10-3 and TRBJ2-5; 11 bases are a match to TRBD2. The CDR3 has 19 residues. The junction had 10 bases not matched to a gene; V was cut back by 0 bases and J by 1 base. CDR1 is ENHRY and CDR2 is SYGVKD in the germline V gene. CDR3: CAISESPTSGGTPQETQYF. The CDR3 nucleotides are TGTGCCATCAGTGAGTCCCCAACTAGCGGGGGAACCCCCCAAGAGACCCAGTACTTC.

V usage is TRBV24-1 and J usage is TRBJ2-3; TRBD2 agrees at 9 bases. Germline CDR1 reads KGHDR; CDR2 reads SFDVKD. The V gene end was trimmed by 3 bases and the J gene end by 14 bases; junction bases not matched to a gene: 8. The CDR3 totals 13 residues. The CDR3 coding sequence is TGTGCCACCAGTGATACGAAGCGGGGGGTGCCGTATTTT. Translating it yields CATSDTKRGVPYF.

The sample holds one count of this clone. The chain employs TRBV2 and TRBJ2-7, with TRBD1 matching 7 bases. CDR3 length equals 15 residues. J was trimmed by 1 base and V by 4 bases; bases with no gene match: 7. CDR1 SNHLY and CDR2 FYNNEI come from the germline V gene. CDR3: CASSVPGQRSYEQYF. The CDR3 DNA reads TGTGCCAGCAGTGTACCGGGACAGCGTTCCTACGAGCAGTACTTC.

Written as DNA, the CDR3 is TGTGCCAGCAGCTCGGGACAGGGGAAATACAATGAGCAGTTCTTC. Translated: CASSSGQGKYNEQFF. V is TRBV9 and J is TRBJ2-1, with TRBD1 matching 10 bases. J gave up 4 bases and V 4 bases, and 5 bases lay outside the gene matches. Germline V gives CDR1 SGDLS, CDR2 YYNGEE. The CDR3 has 15 residues.

J is TRBJ2-4 and V is TRBV7-2; perhaps TRBD2 as D (7 bases). Trimming pared 4 bases from V and 1 base from J, leaving 14 bases between. Germline V gene lookup returns CDR1 SGHTA and CDR2 FQGNSA. This CDR3 comprises 16 residues. This chain's CDR3 is CASSSGGGPAKNIQYF. CDR3 DNA: TGTGCCAGCAGCTCTGGGGGGGGGCCCGCCAAAAACATTCAGTACTTC.

The chain joins TRBV7-2 to TRBJ2-1; the match to TRBD1 covers 10 bases. CDR3 length: 17 residues. The V gene end was trimmed by 1 base and the J gene end by 3 bases; junction bases not matched to a gene: 6. CDR1 and CDR2 (germline): SGHTA, FQGNSA. CDR3 nucleotides: TGTGCCAGCAGCTTAGGGGGACAGGGGTATCACTACAATGAGCAGTTCTTC. Residues: CASSLGGQGYHYNEQFF.

The chain has TRBV5-1 and TRBJ2-7; 8 bases are shared with TRBD1. Germline CDR1 SGHRS, CDR2 YFSETQ. J lost 1 base, V lost 4 bases, and 16 bases had no gene match. The CDR3 has 18 amino acids. The DNA for the CDR3 is TGCGCCAGCAGCCGGGCTCTGGACAGGGAGGAAAGTTCCTACGAGCAGTACGTC. Its protein product is CASSRALDREESSYEQYV.

The chain is built from TRBV6-5 and TRBJ1-3; TRBD1 matches at 9 bases. CDR3 length: 15 residues. V shed 4 bases and J 4 bases; nucleotides not matched to a gene: 5. Germline lookup yields CDR1 MNHEY and CDR2 SVGAGI. CDR3 nucleotides: TGTGCCAGCAGTTCATGGACAGGGGTCGGAAACACCATATATTTT. It yields the protein CASSSWTGVGNTIYF.

The chain carries TRBV18 and TRBJ1-2; 7 bases match TRBD1. The CDR3 has 14 amino acids. The J segment lost 4 bases and the V segment lost 3 bases, leaving 5 bases of the junction unmatched. Germline CDR1 reads KGHSH; CDR2 reads LQKENI. CDR3 protein: CASSPEDRLYGYTF. CDR3 sequence (DNA): TGTGCCAGCTCACCTGAGGACAGGCTCTATGGCTACACCTTC.

This chain connects TRBV3-1 (or the pseudogene TRBV3-2) to TRBJ1-3; D uncertain. The CDR3 loop spans 15 amino acids. The germline V gene has CDR1 LGHDT and CDR2 YNNKEL (reference sequence). With 1 base removed from V and 2 bases from J, the gap between germline ends came to 9 bases. The CDR3 protein is CASSQGGQAGNTIYF. The CDR3 DNA sequence: TGTGCCAGCAGCCAAGGCGGGCAGGCTGGAAACACCATATATTTT.

Points on this clone: Other DNA sequences within the sample encode an identical CDR3. The rearrangement uses TRBV28 and TRBJ1-2; D gene uncertain. Deletions cut 5 bases from V and 8 bases from J, with 9 bases between. CDR1 MDHEN and CDR2 SYDVKM come from the germline V gene. This CDR3 is 11 amino acids long. CDR3 sequence: CASSPRVGYTF. The CDR3 coding sequence is TGTGCCAGCAGTCCTCGCGTCGGCTACACCTTC.

The chain uses TRBV7-2 and TRBJ1-6, with a possible D match to TRBD1 (5 bases). Germline CDR1 and CDR2: SGHTA and FQGNSA. Trimming took 5 bases from V and 10 from J, leaving 15 bases between them. The CDR3 is 14 amino acids. Here the CDR3 reads CASSPFQGGSPLHF. In DNA, the CDR3 is TGTGCCAGCAGCCCTTTTCAGGGTGGATCACCCCTCCACTTT.

This clone was observed a single time. This chain links TRBV19 with TRBJ1-6; a possible D gene is TRBD1 (5 bases). The CDR3 spans 12 residues. V gave up 6 bases and J gave up 12 bases, with 12 bases separating them. The germline gives CDR1 LNHDA, CDR2 SQIVND (reference sequence). The CDR3 coding sequence is TGTGCCAGTAGCCCGAACCAGGGACCCCTCCACTTT. It yields the protein CASSPNQGPLHF.

The rearrangement uses TRBV28 and TRBJ2-5; 11 bases agree with TRBD2. The CDR3 length is 16 residues. The germline gives CDR1 MDHEN, CDR2 SYDVKM. With V trimmed by 2 bases and J by 5 bases, 7 bases remained unmatched. DNA for the CDR3: TGTGCCAGCAGTTTACTAGCGGGGGGTGTGGTGGAGACCCAGTACTTC. Its protein is CASSLLAGGVVETQYF.

The V gene is TRBV9, the J gene TRBJ1-5; 8 bases align to TRBD1. Germline CDR1 is SGDLS and CDR2 is YYNGEE. V dropped 0 bases and J dropped 4; count of bases not matched to a gene: 3. This CDR3 spans 15 amino acids. The CDR3 DNA sequence: TGTGCCAGCAGCGTAGGAACAGGGGGGAATCAGCCCCAGCATTTT. It encodes CASSVGTGGNQPQHF.

The chain has TRBV19 and TRBJ1-1, with 10 nucleotides matching TRBD1. The trim removed 6 bases at V and 5 bases at J, leaving 6 bases unmatched. Per germline, CDR1 LNHDA and CDR2 SQIVND (reference sequence). The CDR3 length is 14 residues. The DNA of the CDR3 is TGTGCCAGTAGCCGACAGGGGGCAAGGACTGAAGCTTTCTTT. Translation gives CASSRQGARTEAFF.

This clone was observed a handful of times. This chain uses TRBV14 with TRBJ1-2; D unclear. The CDR3 consists of 17 residues. Germline-derived CDR1 and CDR2 are SGHDN and FVKESK. Trimming stripped 1 base from V and 4 bases from J, with 19 bases between. CDR3: CASSQAPPAGGGYGYTF. As DNA, the CDR3 is TGTGCCAGCAGCCAAGCTCCTCCAGCCGGAGGCGGCTATGGCTACACCTTC.

This sequence joins TRBV6-5 and TRBJ1-6, with 7 bases matching TRBD1. Germline trimming cut 4 bases from V and 5 bases from J; bases unmatched to any gene: 8. In germline, CDR1 is MNHEY, CDR2 SVGAGI. The CDR3 is made up of 16 amino acids. CDR3 in DNA: TGTGCCAGCAGTTTACGGGACAGCCTAAATAATTCACCCCTCCACTTT. Translated: CASSLRDSLNNSPLHF.

This sequence joins TRBV5-1 and TRBJ2-3; D not resolved. V was trimmed by 7 bases and J by 4 bases, leaving 13 bases between them. In germline, CDR1 is SGHRS, CDR2 YFSETQ. The CDR3 has 13 residues. CDR3: CASQKVGADTQYF. The CDR3 nucleotides are TGCGCCAGCCAAAAAGTCGGAGCAGATACGCAGTATTTT.

The chain carries TRBV7-2 and TRBJ2-7, with 9 nucleotides matching TRBD1. CDR3 length: 13 residues. The trim removed 5 bases at V and 6 bases at J, leaving 5 bases unmatched. Germline loops: CDR1 SGHTA, CDR2 FQGNSA. CDR3 residues: CASSTRTGVEQYF. CDR3 sequence (DNA): TGTGCCAGCAGCACGAGGACAGGGGTCGAGCAGTACTTC.

The chain employs TRBV4-2 and TRBJ1-4, with D perhaps matching TRBD1 (5 bases). The CDR3 covers 16 residues. V lost 0 bases, J lost 0 bases, and 8 bases lay in between. Looked up from germline, CDR1 is LGHNA and CDR2 is YNFKEQ. This CDR3 is CASSQDPGATNEKLFF. The CDR3 DNA sequence: TGTGCCAGCAGCCAAGATCCGGGGGCAACTAATGAAAAACTGTTTTTT.

The genes are TRBV5-4 and TRBJ2-3; 10 bases align to TRBD2. Germline CDR1 reads SGHNT; CDR2 reads YYREEE (reference sequence). Germline trimming cut 5 bases from V and 0 bases from J; bases unmatched to any gene: 6. This CDR3 spans 16 amino acids. CDR3 DNA: TGTGCCAGCAGTCATGGAGCGGGGGGGAGCACAGATACGCAGTATTTT. Residues: CASSHGAGGSTDTQYF.

The chain is built from TRBV27 and TRBJ1-2; 7 bases match TRBD1. The J segment lost 1 base and the V segment lost 2 bases, leaving 4 bases of the junction unmatched. The germline gives CDR1 MNHEY, CDR2 SMNVEV (reference sequence). This CDR3 has 15 amino acids. The CDR3 DNA follows: TGTGCCAGCAGTTTAAAGGCAGGGGGTAACTATGGCTACACCTTC. This sequence encodes CASSLKAGGNYGYTF.